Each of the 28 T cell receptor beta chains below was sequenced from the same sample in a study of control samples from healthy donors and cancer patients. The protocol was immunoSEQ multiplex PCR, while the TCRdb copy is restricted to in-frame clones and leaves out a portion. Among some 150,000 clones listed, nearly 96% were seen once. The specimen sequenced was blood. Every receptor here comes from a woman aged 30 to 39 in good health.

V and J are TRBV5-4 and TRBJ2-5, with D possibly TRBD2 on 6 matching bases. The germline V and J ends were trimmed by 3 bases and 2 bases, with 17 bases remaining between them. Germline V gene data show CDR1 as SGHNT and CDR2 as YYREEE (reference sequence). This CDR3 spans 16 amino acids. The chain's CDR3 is CASSSGTRRIQETQYF. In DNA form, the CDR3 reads TGTGCCAGCAGCTCCGGGACTCGGCGAATTCAAGAGACCCAGTACTTC.

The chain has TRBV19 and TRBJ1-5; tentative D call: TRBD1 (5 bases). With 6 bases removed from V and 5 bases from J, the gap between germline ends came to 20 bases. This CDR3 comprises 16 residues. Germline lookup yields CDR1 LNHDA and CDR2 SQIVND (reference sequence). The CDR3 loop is CASSTPSGGIDQPQHF. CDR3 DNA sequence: TGTGCCAGTAGCACTCCGAGCGGGGGGATCGATCAGCCCCAGCATTTT.

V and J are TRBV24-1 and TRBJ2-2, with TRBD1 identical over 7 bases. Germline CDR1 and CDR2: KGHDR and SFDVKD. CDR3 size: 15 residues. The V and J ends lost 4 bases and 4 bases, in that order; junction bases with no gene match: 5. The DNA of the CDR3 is TGTGCCACCAGTGAGAGACAGGGTCGCACCGGGGAGCTGTTTTTT. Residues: CATSERQGRTGELFF.

CDR3 sequence: CASRMPGLAYEQFF. Here the CDR3 DNA reads TGTGCCAGCAGAATGCCGGGACTAGCCTATGAGCAGTTCTTC. The rearrangement uses TRBV5-4 and TRBJ2-1, with TRBD2 identical over 9 bases. Germline CDR1 and CDR2: SGHNT and YYREEE (reference sequence). The CDR3 contains 14 residues. J lost 8 bases, V lost 5 bases, and 8 bases had no gene match.

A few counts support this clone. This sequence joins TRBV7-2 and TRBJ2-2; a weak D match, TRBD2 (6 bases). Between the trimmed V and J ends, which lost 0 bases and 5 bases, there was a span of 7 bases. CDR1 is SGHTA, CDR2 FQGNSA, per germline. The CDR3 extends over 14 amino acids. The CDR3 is CASSLAGGTGELFF. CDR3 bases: TGTGCCAGCAGCTTAGCGGGAGGTACCGGGGAGCTGTTTTTT.

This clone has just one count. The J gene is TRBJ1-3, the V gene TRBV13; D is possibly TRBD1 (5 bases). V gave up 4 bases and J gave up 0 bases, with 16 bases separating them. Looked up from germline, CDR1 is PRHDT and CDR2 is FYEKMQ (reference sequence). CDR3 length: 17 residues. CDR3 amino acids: CASSSSGWQGSGNTIYF. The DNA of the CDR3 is TGTGCCAGCAGCTCAAGCGGTTGGCAGGGCTCTGGAAACACCATATATTTT.

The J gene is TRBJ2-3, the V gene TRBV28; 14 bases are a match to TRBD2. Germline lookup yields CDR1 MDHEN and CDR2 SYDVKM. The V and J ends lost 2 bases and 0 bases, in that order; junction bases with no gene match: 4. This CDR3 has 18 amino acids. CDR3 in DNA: TGTGCCAGCAGTTTACTAGGGACTAGCGGGAGTAGCACAGATACGCAGTATTTT. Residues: CASSLLGTSGSSTDTQYF.

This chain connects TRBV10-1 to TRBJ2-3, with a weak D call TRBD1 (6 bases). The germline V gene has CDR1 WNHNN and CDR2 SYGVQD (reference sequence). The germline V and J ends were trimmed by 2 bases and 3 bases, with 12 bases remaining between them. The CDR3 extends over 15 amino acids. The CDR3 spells CASSEGDKETDTQYF. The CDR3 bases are TGCGCCAGCAGTGAGGGGGACAAGGAAACAGATACGCAGTATTTT.

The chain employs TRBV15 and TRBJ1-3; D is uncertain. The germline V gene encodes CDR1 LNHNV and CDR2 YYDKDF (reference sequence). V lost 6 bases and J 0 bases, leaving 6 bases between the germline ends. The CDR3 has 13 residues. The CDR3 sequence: CATRVTSGNTIYF. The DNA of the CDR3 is TGTGCCACCAGAGTGACCTCTGGAAACACCATATATTTT.

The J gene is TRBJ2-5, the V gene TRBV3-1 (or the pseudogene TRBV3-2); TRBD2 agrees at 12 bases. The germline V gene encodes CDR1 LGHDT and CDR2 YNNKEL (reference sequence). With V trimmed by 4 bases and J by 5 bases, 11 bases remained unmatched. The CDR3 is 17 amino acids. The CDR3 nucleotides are TGTGCCAGCAGCCCCCCCCCTTCTAGCGGGAGGGGGGAGACCCAGTACTTC. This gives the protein CASSPPPSSGRGETQYF.

The DNA of the CDR3 is TGTGCCAGCAGTTTATCTTTTAGCACGGGAGCCGAGCAGTACTTC. Amino acids: CASSLSFSTGAEQYF. The chain couples TRBV27 to TRBJ2-7, with D possibly being TRBD2 (6 bases). The germline V and J ends were trimmed by 0 bases and 6 bases, with 15 bases remaining between them. Germline V CDR1 and CDR2: MNHEY, SMNVEV (reference sequence). This CDR3 contains 15 residues.

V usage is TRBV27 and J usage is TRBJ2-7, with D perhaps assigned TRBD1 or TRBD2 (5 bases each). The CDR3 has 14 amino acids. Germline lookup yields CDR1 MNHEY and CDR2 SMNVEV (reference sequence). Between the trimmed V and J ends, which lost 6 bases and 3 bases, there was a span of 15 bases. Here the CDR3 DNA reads TGTGCCAGCAGCGCCCGAGGGGACCGCTACGAGCAGTACTTC. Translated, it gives CASSARGDRYEQYF.

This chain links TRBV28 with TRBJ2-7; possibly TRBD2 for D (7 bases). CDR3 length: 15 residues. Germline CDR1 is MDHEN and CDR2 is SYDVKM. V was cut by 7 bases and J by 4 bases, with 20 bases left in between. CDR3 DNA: TGTGCCAGCAAAAACGGGCAGGGAGGGGGTTACGAGCAGTACTTC. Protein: CASKNGQGGGYEQYF. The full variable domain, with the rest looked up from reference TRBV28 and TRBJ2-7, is DVKVTQSSRYLVKRTGEKVFLECVQDMDHENMFWYRQDPGLGLRLIYFSYDVKMKEKGDIPEGYSVSREKKERFSLILESASTNQTSMYLCASKNGQGGGYEQYFGPGTRLTVT.

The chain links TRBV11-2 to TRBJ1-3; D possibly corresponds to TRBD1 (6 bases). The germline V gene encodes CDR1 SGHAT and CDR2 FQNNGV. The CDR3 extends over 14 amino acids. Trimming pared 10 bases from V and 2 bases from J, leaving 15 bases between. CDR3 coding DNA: TGTGCCACCACTCAGGGGCCTCCTGGAAACACCATATATTTT. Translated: CATTQGPPGNTIYF.

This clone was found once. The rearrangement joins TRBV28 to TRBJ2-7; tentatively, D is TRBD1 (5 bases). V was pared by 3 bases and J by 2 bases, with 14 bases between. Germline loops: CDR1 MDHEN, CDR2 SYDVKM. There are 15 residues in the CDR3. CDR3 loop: CASSFDQGAPYEQYF. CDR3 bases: TGTGCCAGCAGTTTCGATCAGGGTGCACCCTACGAGCAGTACTTC.

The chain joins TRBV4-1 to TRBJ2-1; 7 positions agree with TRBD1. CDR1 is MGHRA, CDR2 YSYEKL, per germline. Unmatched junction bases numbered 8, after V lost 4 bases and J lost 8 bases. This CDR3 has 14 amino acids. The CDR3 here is CASSPGQRRYEQFF. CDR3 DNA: TGCGCCAGCAGCCCGGGACAGAGAAGATATGAGCAGTTCTTC.

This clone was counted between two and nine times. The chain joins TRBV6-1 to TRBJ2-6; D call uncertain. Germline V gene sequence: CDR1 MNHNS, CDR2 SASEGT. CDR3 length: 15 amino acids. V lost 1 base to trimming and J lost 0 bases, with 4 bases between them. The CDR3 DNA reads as TGTGCCAGCAGTGAAGAGGGCTCTGGGGCCAACGTCCTGACTTTC. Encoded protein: CASSEEGSGANVLTF.

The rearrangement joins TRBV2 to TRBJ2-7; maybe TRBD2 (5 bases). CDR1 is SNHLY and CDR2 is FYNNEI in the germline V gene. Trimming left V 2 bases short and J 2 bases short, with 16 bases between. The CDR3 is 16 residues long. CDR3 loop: CASSERVGVPPYEQYF. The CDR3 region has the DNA TGTGCCAGCAGTGAAAGAGTCGGGGTCCCCCCCTACGAGCAGTACTTC.

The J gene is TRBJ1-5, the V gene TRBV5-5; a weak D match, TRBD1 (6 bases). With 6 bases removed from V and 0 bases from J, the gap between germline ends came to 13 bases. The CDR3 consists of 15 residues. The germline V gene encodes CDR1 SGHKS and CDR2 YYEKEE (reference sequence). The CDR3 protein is CASTRDINSNQPQHF. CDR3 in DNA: TGTGCCAGCACCCGGGACATTAATAGCAATCAGCCCCAGCATTTT.

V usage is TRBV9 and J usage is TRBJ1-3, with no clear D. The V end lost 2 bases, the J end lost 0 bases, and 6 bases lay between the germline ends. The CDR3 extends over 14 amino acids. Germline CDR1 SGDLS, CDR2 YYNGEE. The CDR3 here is CASSVTSSGNTIYF. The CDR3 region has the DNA TGTGCCAGCAGCGTGACGAGCTCTGGAAACACCATATATTTT.

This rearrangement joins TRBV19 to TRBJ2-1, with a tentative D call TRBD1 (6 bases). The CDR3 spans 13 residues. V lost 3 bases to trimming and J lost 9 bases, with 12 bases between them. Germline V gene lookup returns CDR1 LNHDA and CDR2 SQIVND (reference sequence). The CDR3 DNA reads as TGTGCCAGTAGTATGGGCAGGGGTGGTGAGCAGTTCTTC. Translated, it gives CASSMGRGGEQFF.

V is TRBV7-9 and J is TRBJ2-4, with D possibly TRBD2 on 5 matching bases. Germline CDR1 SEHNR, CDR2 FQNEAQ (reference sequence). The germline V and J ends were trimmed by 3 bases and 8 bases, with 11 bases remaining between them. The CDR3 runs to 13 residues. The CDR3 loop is CASSFWEYDIQYF. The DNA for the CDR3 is TGTGCCAGCAGCTTCTGGGAGTACGACATTCAGTACTTC.

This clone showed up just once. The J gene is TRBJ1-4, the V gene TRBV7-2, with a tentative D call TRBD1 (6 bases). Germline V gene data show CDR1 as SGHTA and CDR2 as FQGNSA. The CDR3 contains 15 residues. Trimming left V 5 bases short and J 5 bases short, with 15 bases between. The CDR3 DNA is TGTGCCAGCAGCCTACAGGGTAAACTGAATGAAAAACTGTTTTTT. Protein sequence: CASSLQGKLNEKLFF.

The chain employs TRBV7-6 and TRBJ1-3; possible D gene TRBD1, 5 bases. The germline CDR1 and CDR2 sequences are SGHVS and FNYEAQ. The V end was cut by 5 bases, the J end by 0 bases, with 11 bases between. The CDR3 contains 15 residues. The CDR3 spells CASSPTGSSGNTIYF. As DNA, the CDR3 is TGTGCCAGCAGCCCCACAGGTAGCTCTGGAAACACCATATATTTT. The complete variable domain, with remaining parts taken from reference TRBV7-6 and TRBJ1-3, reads GAGVSQSPRYKVTKRGQDVALRCDPISGHVSLYWYRQALGQGPEFLTYFNYEAQQDKSGLPNDRFSAERPEGSISTLTIQRTEQRDSAMYRCASSPTGSSGNTIYFGEGSWLTVV.

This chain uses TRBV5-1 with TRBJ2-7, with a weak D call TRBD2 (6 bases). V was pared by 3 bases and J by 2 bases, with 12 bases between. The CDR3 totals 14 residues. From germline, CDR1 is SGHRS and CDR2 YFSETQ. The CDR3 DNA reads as TGCGCCAGCAGCTACCCCGGGACTCCCTACGAGCAGTACTTC. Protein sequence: CASSYPGTPYEQYF.

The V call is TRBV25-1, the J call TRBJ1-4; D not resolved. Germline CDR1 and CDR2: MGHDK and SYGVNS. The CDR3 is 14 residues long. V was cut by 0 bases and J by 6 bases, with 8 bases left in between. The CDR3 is CASSEYGSHEKLFF. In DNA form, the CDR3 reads TGTGCCAGCAGTGAATATGGATCACATGAAAAACTGTTTTTT.

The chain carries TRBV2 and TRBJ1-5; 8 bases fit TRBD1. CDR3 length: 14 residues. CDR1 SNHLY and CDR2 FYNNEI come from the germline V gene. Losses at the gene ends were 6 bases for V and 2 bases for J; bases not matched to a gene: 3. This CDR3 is CASSATGGNQPQHF. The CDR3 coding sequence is TGTGCCAGCAGCGCGACAGGGGGCAATCAGCCCCAGCATTTT.

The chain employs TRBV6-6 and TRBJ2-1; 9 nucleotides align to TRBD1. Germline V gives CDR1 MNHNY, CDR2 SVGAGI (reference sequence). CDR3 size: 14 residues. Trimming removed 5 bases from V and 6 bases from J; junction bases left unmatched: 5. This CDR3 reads CASSVGQGGNEQFF. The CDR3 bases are TGTGCCAGCAGTGTGGGACAGGGAGGCAATGAGCAGTTCTTC.